These 16 T cell receptor beta chains share one sample of origin, sequenced in a study of T cells expressing NK-cell markers (dated by TCRdb to about 2020). The library came from 5' RACE. TCRdb lists the instrument as Illumina HiSeq 2000. Each CDR3 protein sequence appears as one entry after TCRdb reprocessed the reads, and no DNA is included. The sample's table lists a count of over 120,000 distinct CDR3 sequences. The ten largest clones capture 12% of the sample. Sample: blood T cells: a sorted CD56 or NKG2C T cell subset, CD4+ or CD8+ T cells, or bulk PBMC T cells (not recorded which). The receptors were gathered from a young man in good health. Donor details come from another sample of the same person, matched by shared clones.

The V and J genes are TRBV27 and TRBJ2-1; lacking DNA, the TRBD1 call made by TCRdb goes unchecked. The CDR3 totals 16 residues. The germline V gene encodes CDR1 MNHEY and CDR2 SMNVEV (reference sequence). The CDR3 sequence is CASTHYDRDLQCEQFF.

This chain links TRBV12-3 or TRBV12-4 with TRBJ1-3; TCRdb proposes TRBD1, but this gene call is untestable without DNA. CDR3 length equals 15 residues. The CDR3 protein is CASNPGGKGGNTIYF.

This chain uses TRBV29-1 with TRBJ1-2; the TCRdb call, TRBD1, lacks DNA for checking. Germline V CDR1 and CDR2: SQVTM, ANQGSEA. The CDR3 is 13 residues long. The CDR3: CSVRSTGDYGYTF.

This chain connects TRBV15 to TRBJ2-2; TCRdb indicates TRBD1, and absent DNA this call remains unverified. Germline-derived CDR1 and CDR2 are LNHNV and YYDKDF (reference sequence). The CDR3 extends over 14 amino acids. The CDR3: CATSRRSGTGELFF. The variable domain in full, completed from reference TRBV15 and TRBJ2-2, reads DAMVIQNPRYQVTQFGKPVTLSCSQTLNHNVMYWYQQKSSQAPKLLFHYYDKDFNNEADTPDNFQSRRPNTSFCFLDIRSPGLGDTAMYLCATSRRSGTGELFFGEGSRLTVL.

This sequence joins TRBV12-3 or TRBV12-4 and TRBJ1-1; TCRdb's assignment of TRBD1 cannot be checked, as there is no DNA. CDR3 size: 14 residues. The CDR3 is CASSLGTGRTEAFF.

The chain has TRBV27 and TRBJ2-1; without DNA, the TCRdb call of TRBD2 cannot be checked. The CDR3 is 11 residues long. Germline values: CDR1 MNHEY, CDR2 SMNVEV (reference sequence). CDR3 in amino acids: CASSTEGEQFF.

The chain joins TRBV7-8 to TRBJ1-2; TCRdb's D call, TRBD1, is unchecked because there is no DNA. Germline CDR1 and CDR2: SGHVS and FQNEAQ. This CDR3 is built from 13 residues. The CDR3 spells CASSQQGFYGYTF.

This chain connects TRBV28 to TRBJ2-1; TCRdb's D call of TRBD1 is untestable without DNA. The CDR3 consists of 15 residues. Germline assignment: CDR1 MDHEN and CDR2 SYDVKM. CDR3 region: CASQNPRDRSNEQFF. Variable domain in full (rest from reference TRBV28 and TRBJ2-1): DVKVTQSSRYLVKRTGEKVFLECVQDMDHENMFWYRQDPGLGLRLIYFSYDVKMKEKGDIPEGYSVSREKKERFSLILESASTNQTSMYLCASQNPRDRSNEQFFGPGTRLTVL.

The chain has TRBV7-8 and TRBJ2-3; the TCRdb call, TRBD2, lacks DNA for checking. Germline loops: CDR1 SGHVS, CDR2 FQNEAQ. CDR3 length: 14 amino acids. CDR3: CASLEGTSTDTQYF.

The rearrangement joins TRBV5-6 to TRBJ1-4. The germline V gene has CDR1 SGHDT and CDR2 YYEEEE. This CDR3 region has 13 residues. The CDR3 spells CASSQYLGEKLFF.

The gene calls are TRBV4-1 and TRBJ2-3. CDR1 MGHRA and CDR2 YSYEKL come from the germline V gene. The CDR3 is made up of 14 amino acids. Here the CDR3 reads CASSQDPTPDTQYF.

The gene calls are TRBV7-9 and TRBJ1-3. Germline V gene lookup returns CDR1 SEHNR and CDR2 FQNEAQ (reference sequence). This CDR3 contains 15 residues. CDR3 residues: CASSLDPASGNTIYF.

The chain is built from TRBV11-2 and TRBJ2-2; the D call from TCRdb, TRBD1, cannot be confirmed without DNA. CDR1 is SGHAT, CDR2 FQNNGV, per germline. This CDR3 spans 16 amino acids. The chain's CDR3 is CASSLFYRGATGELFF.

The chain links TRBV10-2 to TRBJ1-4. CDR1 and CDR2 from the germline V gene are WSHSY and SAAADI. This CDR3 has 15 residues. Here the CDR3 reads CASSRFRELNEKLFF.

The chain links TRBV27 to TRBJ2-5. Germline V lookup: CDR1 MNHEY, CDR2 SMNVEV (reference sequence). The CDR3 sequence is 15 residues long. The CDR3 region is CASRSATSSGETQYF.

The chain has TRBV27 and TRBJ2-7; TCRdb designates TRBD1, a call that cannot be tested without DNA. CDR1 is MNHEY, CDR2 SMNVEV, per germline (reference sequence). This CDR3 contains 16 residues. The CDR3 spells CASSLGGTGGPAEQYF.